Listed below are T cell receptor beta chains from one sample, sequenced in a study of T cell repertoires in ileal Crohn's disease. Method: immunoSEQ multiplex PCR; TCRdb's copy keeps in-frame clones and lacks some. The sample shows over 15,000 clones, more than 90% of them seen only once. Specimen: ileal tissue. These receptors originate from an adult with Crohn's disease. Both conserved end residues are part of each CDR3. D genes are given only for firm matches. Some rows have no size entry. The others give once, few or many, or a class for an expanded clone.

j_call: TRBJ1-4; clone_size: -; v_call: TRBV28; d_call: -; cdr3_nt: TGTGCCGTACGGCGGGGCGGGGATGAAAAACTGTTTTTT; cdr3_aa: CAVRRGGDEKLFF
j_call: TRBJ1-2; clone_size: -; v_call: TRBV6-5; d_call: TRBD1; cdr3_nt: TGTGCCAGCAGTTACTCGTACAGGGGGCTGAATGGCTACACCTTC; cdr3_aa: CASSYSYRGLNGYTF
j_call: TRBJ1-6; clone_size: -; v_call: TRBV7-6; d_call: -; cdr3_nt: TGTGCCAGCAGCTTGCAGGGGCAGGATAATTCACCCCTCCACTTT; cdr3_aa: CASSLQGQDNSPLHF
j_call: TRBJ2-5; clone_size: -; v_call: TRBV2; d_call: -; cdr3_nt: TGTGCCAGCAGTGAATTGGGAACGGACCAAGAGACCCAGTACTTC; cdr3_aa: CASSELGTDQETQYF
j_call: TRBJ1-1; clone_size: -; v_call: TRBV11-3; d_call: -; cdr3_nt: TGTGCCAGCAGCTTAGGGGCGGGCACTGAAGCTTTCTTT; cdr3_aa: CASSLGAGTEAFF
j_call: TRBJ1-5; clone_size: -; v_call: TRBV7-3; d_call: -; cdr3_nt: TGTGCCAGCAGCCCTGGGGCAGGGGTAGTTCAGCCCCAGCATTTT; cdr3_aa: CASSPGAGVVQPQHF
j_call: TRBJ2-5; clone_size: -; v_call: TRBV4-1; d_call: -; cdr3_nt: TGCGCCAGCAGCCAAGGGCGGGGTCCGGAGACCCAGTACTTC; cdr3_aa: CASSQGRGPETQYF
j_call: TRBJ1-1; clone_size: once; v_call: TRBV11-2; d_call: -; cdr3_nt: TGTGCCAGCAGCTTAGACGGACAGACTGAAGCTTTCTTT; cdr3_aa: CASSLDGQTEAFF
j_call: TRBJ2-5; clone_size: -; v_call: TRBV29-1; d_call: -; cdr3_nt: TGCAGCGTTGAAGATCCGGCAGCCCGAAGAATAGAGACCCAGTACTTC; cdr3_aa: CSVEDPAARRIETQYF
j_call: TRBJ2-7; clone_size: -; v_call: TRBV28; d_call: TRBD1; cdr3_nt: TGTGCCAGCAGTCACCGGGACAGGGGGGGCTATGGAGCCTACGAGCAGTACTTC; cdr3_aa: CASSHRDRGGYGAYEQYF
j_call: TRBJ2-5; clone_size: -; v_call: TRBV7-9; d_call: -; cdr3_nt: TGTGCCAGCAGCCTCAGAGCGTCAGGGGAAGAGACCCAGTACTTC; cdr3_aa: CASSLRASGEETQYF
j_call: TRBJ1-5; clone_size: -; v_call: TRBV27; d_call: TRBD1; cdr3_nt: TGTGCCAGCAGTCCAGGACAGGGGCGGCAGCCCCAGCATTTT; cdr3_aa: CASSPGQGRQPQHF
j_call: TRBJ2-1; clone_size: -; v_call: TRBV27; d_call: TRBD2; cdr3_nt: TGTGCCAGCAGCCCAAGGGCGGGGGGGCCGTTCTACAATGAGCAGTTCTTC; cdr3_aa: CASSPRAGGPFYNEQFF
j_call: TRBJ2-3; clone_size: -; v_call: TRBV9; d_call: TRBD1; cdr3_nt: TGTGCCAGCAGCGGGTGGGGACAGGGCACAGATACGCAGTATTTT; cdr3_aa: CASSGWGQGTDTQYF
j_call: TRBJ1-5; clone_size: -; v_call: TRBV28; d_call: -; cdr3_nt: TGTGCCAGCAGTCGTTTGGGAGGGAGGGGCAATCAGCCCCAGCATTTT; cdr3_aa: CASSRLGGRGNQPQHF
j_call: TRBJ2-3; clone_size: -; v_call: TRBV5-4; d_call: TRBD1; cdr3_nt: TGTGCCAGCAGAGGGGGCTCTAGCACAGATACGCAGTATTTT; cdr3_aa: CASRGGSSTDTQYF
j_call: TRBJ1-1; clone_size: -; v_call: TRBV6-5; d_call: TRBD1; cdr3_nt: TGTGCCAGCAGATGGGACAGGTGGGGCACTGAAGCTTTCTTT; cdr3_aa: CASRWDRWGTEAFF
j_call: TRBJ1-5; clone_size: -; v_call: TRBV6-6; d_call: -; cdr3_nt: TGTGCCAGCAGTTACCGAGGAGGGGTAGGCAATCAGCCCCAGCATTTT; cdr3_aa: CASSYRGGVGNQPQHF
j_call: TRBJ2-2; clone_size: -; v_call: TRBV5-1; d_call: -; cdr3_nt: TGCGCCAGCAGGTTCCCCACCGGGGAGCTGTTTTTT; cdr3_aa: CASRFPTGELFF
j_call: TRBJ1-2; clone_size: -; v_call: TRBV5-4; d_call: -; cdr3_nt: TGTGCCAGCAGCGCTGACCCAACGGAACCTACTAACTATGGCTACACCTTC; cdr3_aa: CASSADPTEPTNYGYTF
j_call: TRBJ1-3; clone_size: once; v_call: TRBV4-2; d_call: -; cdr3_nt: TGTGCCAGCAGCCAAGGGGTAGACGGAAACACCATATATTTT; cdr3_aa: CASSQGVDGNTIYF
j_call: TRBJ2-7; clone_size: -; v_call: TRBV30; d_call: TRBD2; cdr3_nt: TGTGCCTGGAGTAGACTAGCCGGGAGAGGGGAGCAGTACTTC; cdr3_aa: CAWSRLAGRGEQYF
j_call: TRBJ1-1; clone_size: -; v_call: TRBV7-2; d_call: -; cdr3_nt: TGTGCCAGCAGCTTATTATTCGGGGGCGCTGAAGCTTTCTTT; cdr3_aa: CASSLLFGGAEAFF
j_call: TRBJ2-3; clone_size: -; v_call: TRBV27; d_call: TRBD2; cdr3_nt: TGTGCCAGCAGCCCTCGGGGACTAACCACAGATACGCAGTATTTT; cdr3_aa: CASSPRGLTTDTQYF
j_call: TRBJ1-5; clone_size: -; v_call: TRBV6-5; d_call: -; cdr3_nt: TGTGCCAGCCGAAGGGGGGATAGCAATCAGCCCCAGCATTTT; cdr3_aa: CASRRGDSNQPQHF
j_call: TRBJ1-2; clone_size: -; v_call: TRBV25-1; d_call: -; cdr3_nt: TGTGCCAGCAGTGAATTGAATGCGGACAGCAGGGATGGCTACACCTTC; cdr3_aa: CASSELNADSRDGYTF
j_call: TRBJ1-2; clone_size: -; v_call: TRBV6-5; d_call: -; cdr3_nt: TGTGCCAGCAGTTACTCAGGGGCGGGTCCTAACTATGGCTACACCTTC; cdr3_aa: CASSYSGAGPNYGYTF
j_call: TRBJ2-2; clone_size: -; v_call: TRBV19; d_call: -; cdr3_nt: TGTGCCAGTAGGAGAGAGAACACCGGGGAGCTGTTTTTT; cdr3_aa: CASRRENTGELFF
j_call: TRBJ2-7; clone_size: -; v_call: TRBV30; d_call: -; cdr3_nt: TGTGCCTGGAGTTGGACGTTTGGGCAGTACTTC; cdr3_aa: CAWSWTFGQYF
j_call: TRBJ1-5; clone_size: -; v_call: TRBV5-6; d_call: -; cdr3_nt: TGTGCCAGCAGCTTGGCCAAAGGGGGGCGGGGGCCCCAGCATTTT; cdr3_aa: CASSLAKGGRGPQHF
j_call: TRBJ1-1; clone_size: -; v_call: TRBV2; d_call: TRBD1; cdr3_nt: TGTGCCAGCGACAGGGGAAACACTGAAGCTTTCTTT; cdr3_aa: CASDRGNTEAFF
j_call: TRBJ1-1; clone_size: -; v_call: TRBV5-4; d_call: -; cdr3_nt: TGTGCCAGCAACCCAGGAATTGAGGACACTGAAGCTTTCTTT; cdr3_aa: CASNPGIEDTEAFF
j_call: TRBJ1-6; clone_size: once; v_call: TRBV2; d_call: TRBD1; cdr3_nt: TGTGCCAGCAGGGGCACAGGGGGGAAGTATAATTCACCCCTCCACTTT; cdr3_aa: CASRGTGGKYNSPLHF
j_call: TRBJ1-1; clone_size: -; v_call: TRBV19; d_call: -; cdr3_nt: TGTGCCAGTAGTATAGTACAGCTGAACACTGAAGCTTTCTTT; cdr3_aa: CASSIVQLNTEAFF
j_call: TRBJ2-3; clone_size: once; v_call: TRBV12-5; d_call: -; cdr3_nt: TGTGCTAGTGGTTTGGGAGGACAGCTAAGCACAGATACGCAGTATTTT; cdr3_aa: CASGLGGQLSTDTQYF
j_call: TRBJ1-1; clone_size: -; v_call: TRBV7-9; d_call: -; cdr3_nt: TGTGCCAGCAGCTTTCAGACGGGGAACACTGAAGCTTTCTTT; cdr3_aa: CASSFQTGNTEAFF